Listed here are 10 T cell receptor beta chains from one sample, sequenced in a study of neurological immune-mediated disorders. Each CDR3 protein gets one entry after TCRdb re-called the 5' RACE reads with MiXCR. The sample includes about 62,000 distinct CDR3 sequences, about 4% of them seen just once. The sequenced sample was PBMCs. Receptors were obtained from a woman in her forties or fifties with multiple sclerosis.

This clonotype was detected once. J is TRBJ1-1 and V is TRBV27; D possibly corresponds to TRBD1 (5 bases). The germline V gene encodes CDR1 MNHEY and CDR2 SMNVEV (reference sequence). V lost 0 bases, J lost 4 bases, and 9 bases lay in between. The CDR3 spans 14 residues. DNA of the CDR3: TGTGCCAGCAGTTTATCAGGGGTTCCCACTGAAGCTTTCTTT. Translation gives CASSLSGVPTEAFF.

This clonotype was seen a few times. V is TRBV6-2 or TRBV6-3 and J is TRBJ2-1; the D gene is possibly TRBD1 (6 bases). The V gene lost 10 bases and the J gene lost 3 bases, with 19 bases spanning the gap. The CDR3 has 15 residues. The V gene's germline CDR1 is MNHEY and CDR2 SVGEGT. The CDR3 spells CATTRGGESYNEQFF. CDR3 nucleotide sequence: TGTGCCACGACCCGAGGGGGAGAGAGCTACAATGAGCAGTTCTTC.

This clonotype came up many times. The chain carries TRBV3-1 and TRBJ2-1; weak D call: TRBD2 (6 bases). CDR1 is LGHDT, CDR2 YNNKEL, per germline (reference sequence). This CDR3 has 12 amino acids. The ends were cut back, 5 bases at V and 9 bases at J, with 11 bases in the middle. The CDR3 bases are TGTGCCAGCAGCACAACTAGCTTTGAGCAGTTCTTC. This gives the protein CASSTTSFEQFF.

This clonotype occurred many times. The gene calls are TRBV7-3 and TRBJ2-2, with TRBD2 identical over 9 bases. The CDR3 runs 16 residues. J lost 0 bases, V lost 2 bases, and 1 base had no gene match. The germline gives CDR1 SGHTA, CDR2 FQGTGA. The CDR3 DNA sequence: TGTGCCAGCAGCTTAGGACTAGCGTCGAACACCGGGGAGCTGTTTTTT. Encoded protein: CASSLGLASNTGELFF. Using reference TRBV7-3 and TRBJ2-2 for the parts outside the CDR3, the full variable domain is GAGVSQTPSNKVTEKGKYVELRCDPISGHTALYWYRQSLGQGPEFLIYFQGTGAADDSGLPNDRFFAVRPEGSVSTLKIQRTERGDSAVYLCASSLGLASNTGELFFGEGSRLTVL.

This clonotype has at least ten counts. The chain has TRBV11-1 and TRBJ1-1; possible D gene TRBD1, 5 bases. Trimming left V 6 bases short and J 2 bases short, with 19 bases between. Per the germline V gene, CDR1 is SGHAT and CDR2 is FQDESV (reference sequence). This CDR3 has 16 residues. In DNA form, the CDR3 reads TGTGCCAGCAGACCCGACAGTCTTAGGGGAAACACTGAAGCTTTCTTT. It translates to CASRPDSLRGNTEAFF.

This clonotype was observed at least ten times. The chain couples TRBV5-1 to TRBJ2-1; 11 bases align to TRBD2. CDR1 and CDR2 from the germline V gene are SGHRS and YFSETQ. The CDR3 has 15 amino acids. After removal of 2 bases from V and 4 bases from J, the junction contained 2 bases not matched to a gene. The CDR3 DNA sequence: TGCGCCAGCAGCTTCGGGACTAGCGGTTACAATGAGCAGTTCTTC. Translation gives CASSFGTSGYNEQFF.

Ten or more counts support this clonotype. The CDR3, as DNA: TGCAGTGCTAGAATAAGCGGGGGAGGGAATGAGCAGTTCTTC. Protein: CSARISGGGNEQFF. This chain connects TRBV20-1 to TRBJ2-1; 8 nucleotides agree with TRBD2. The CDR3 is 14 amino acids. The germline gives CDR1 DFQATT, CDR2 SNEGSKA (reference sequence). V dropped 2 bases and J dropped 7; count of bases not matched to a gene: 7.

The rearrangement joins TRBV20-1 to TRBJ2-1; 8 nucleotides match TRBD2. The germline V gene encodes CDR1 DFQATT and CDR2 SNEGSKA (reference sequence). This CDR3 has 13 residues. V dropped 1 base and J dropped 7; count of bases not matched to a gene: 3. The CDR3 sequence is CSARGGTRNEQFF. CDR3 DNA: TGCAGTGCTAGAGGTGGGACTAGAAATGAGCAGTTCTTC.

This clonotype was recorded many times. The rearrangement joins TRBV11-2 to TRBJ2-1; 7 bases fit TRBD2. Germline trimming cut 1 base from V and 6 bases from J; bases unmatched to any gene: 3. Germline values: CDR1 SGHAT, CDR2 FQNNGV. There are 14 residues in the CDR3. The CDR3, as DNA: TGTGCCAGCAGCTTAGGGCGGGAGTTCAATGAGCAGTTCTTC. Protein: CASSLGREFNEQFF.

The V gene is TRBV10-3, the J gene TRBJ2-7, with D possibly matching TRBD1 (5 bases). Germline CDR1 is ENHRY and CDR2 is SYGVKD. The CDR3 loop spans 13 amino acids. V was trimmed by 2 bases and J by 4 bases, leaving 9 bases between them. The CDR3, as DNA: TGTGCCATCAGTGAGCGACAGAGATACGAGCAGTACTTC. It encodes CAISERQRYEQYF.